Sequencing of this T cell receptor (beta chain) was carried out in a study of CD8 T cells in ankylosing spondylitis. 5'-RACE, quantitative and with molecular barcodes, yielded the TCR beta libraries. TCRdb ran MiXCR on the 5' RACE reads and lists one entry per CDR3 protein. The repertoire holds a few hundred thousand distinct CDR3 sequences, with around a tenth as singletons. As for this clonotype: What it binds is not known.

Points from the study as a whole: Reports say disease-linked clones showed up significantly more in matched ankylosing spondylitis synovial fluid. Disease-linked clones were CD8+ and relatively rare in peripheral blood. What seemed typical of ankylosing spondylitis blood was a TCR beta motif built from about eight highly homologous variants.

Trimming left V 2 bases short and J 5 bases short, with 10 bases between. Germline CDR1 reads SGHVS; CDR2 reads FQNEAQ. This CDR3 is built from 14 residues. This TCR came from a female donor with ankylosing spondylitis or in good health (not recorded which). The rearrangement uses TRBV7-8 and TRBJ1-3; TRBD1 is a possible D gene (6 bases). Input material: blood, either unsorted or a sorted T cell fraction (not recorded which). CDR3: CASSLRTERNTIYF. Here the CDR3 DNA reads TGTGCCAGCAGCTTACGGACAGAGCGAAACACCATATATTTT.